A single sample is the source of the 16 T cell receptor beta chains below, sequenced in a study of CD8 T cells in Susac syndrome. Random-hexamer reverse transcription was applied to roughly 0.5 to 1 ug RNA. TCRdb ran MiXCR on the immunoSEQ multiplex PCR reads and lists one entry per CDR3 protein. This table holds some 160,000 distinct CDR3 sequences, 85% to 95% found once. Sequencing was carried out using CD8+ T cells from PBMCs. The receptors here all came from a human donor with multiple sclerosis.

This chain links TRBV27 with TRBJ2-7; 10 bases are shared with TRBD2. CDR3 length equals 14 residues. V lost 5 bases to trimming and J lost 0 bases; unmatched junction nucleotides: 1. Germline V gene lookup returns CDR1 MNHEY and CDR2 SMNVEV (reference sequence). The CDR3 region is CASSRTSGSYEQYF. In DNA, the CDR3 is TGTGCCAGCAGTCGGACTAGCGGCTCCTACGAGCAGTACTTC.

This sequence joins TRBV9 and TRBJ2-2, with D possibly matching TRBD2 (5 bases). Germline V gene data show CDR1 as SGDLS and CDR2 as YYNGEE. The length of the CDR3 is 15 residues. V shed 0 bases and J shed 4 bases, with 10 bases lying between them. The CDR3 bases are TGTGCCAGCAGCGTAGGTGGTGGGAGCACCGGGGAGCTGTTTTTT. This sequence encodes CASSVGGGSTGELFF.

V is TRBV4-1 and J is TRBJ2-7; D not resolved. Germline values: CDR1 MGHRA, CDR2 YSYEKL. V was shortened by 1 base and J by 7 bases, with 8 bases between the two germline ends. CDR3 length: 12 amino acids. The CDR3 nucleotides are TGCGCCAGCAGCCAAGTTATGGGGGAGCAGTACTTC. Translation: CASSQVMGEQYF.

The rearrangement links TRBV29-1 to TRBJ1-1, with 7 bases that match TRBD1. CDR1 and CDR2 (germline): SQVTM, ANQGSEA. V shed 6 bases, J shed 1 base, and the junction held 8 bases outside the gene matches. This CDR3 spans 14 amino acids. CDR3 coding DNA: TGCAGCGTCCTCACGGAGGGGGCGAACACTGAAGCTTTCTTT. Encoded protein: CSVLTEGANTEAFF.

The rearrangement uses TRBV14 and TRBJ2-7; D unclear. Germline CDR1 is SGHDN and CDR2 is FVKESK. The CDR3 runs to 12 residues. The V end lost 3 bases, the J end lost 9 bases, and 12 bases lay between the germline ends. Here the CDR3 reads CASSHPPTRQYF. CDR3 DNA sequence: TGTGCCAGCAGCCACCCCCCGACAAGGCAGTACTTC.

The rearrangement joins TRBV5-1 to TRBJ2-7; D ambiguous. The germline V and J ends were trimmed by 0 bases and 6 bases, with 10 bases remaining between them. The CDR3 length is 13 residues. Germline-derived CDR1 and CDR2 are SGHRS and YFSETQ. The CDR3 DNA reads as TGCGCCAGCAGCTTGGAGTCGTGGTCCGAGCAGTACTTC. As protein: CASSLESWSEQYF.

The CDR3 here is CAATAFNNEQFF. CDR3 in DNA: TGTGCCGCAACCGCCTTCAACAATGAGCAGTTCTTC. This rearrangement joins TRBV30 to TRBJ2-1; D is uncertain. Trimming removed 8 bases from V and 5 bases from J, with 13 bases in between. CDR1 and CDR2 from the germline V gene are GTSNPN and SVGIG (reference sequence). There are 12 residues in the CDR3.

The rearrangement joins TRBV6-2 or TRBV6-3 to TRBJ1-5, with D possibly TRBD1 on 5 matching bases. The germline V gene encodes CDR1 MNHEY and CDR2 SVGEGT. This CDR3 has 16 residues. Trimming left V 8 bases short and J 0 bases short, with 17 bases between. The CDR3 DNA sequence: TGTGCCAGCCGGCGGGGCGACCAATATAGCAATCAGCCCCAGCATTTT. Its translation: CASRRGDQYSNQPQHF.

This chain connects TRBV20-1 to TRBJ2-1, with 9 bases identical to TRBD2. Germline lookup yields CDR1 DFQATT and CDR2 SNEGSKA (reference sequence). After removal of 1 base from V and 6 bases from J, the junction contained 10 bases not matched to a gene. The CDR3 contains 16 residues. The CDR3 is CSARVVVAGVGNEQFF. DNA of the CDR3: TGCAGTGCTAGAGTGGTGGTAGCGGGAGTGGGCAATGAGCAGTTCTTC.

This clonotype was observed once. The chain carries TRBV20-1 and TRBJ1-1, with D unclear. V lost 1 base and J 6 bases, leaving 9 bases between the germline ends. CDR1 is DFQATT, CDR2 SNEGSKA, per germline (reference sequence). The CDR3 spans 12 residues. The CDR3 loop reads CSARVTSSEAFF. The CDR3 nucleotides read TGCAGTGCTAGAGTAACAAGCTCTGAAGCTTTCTTT.

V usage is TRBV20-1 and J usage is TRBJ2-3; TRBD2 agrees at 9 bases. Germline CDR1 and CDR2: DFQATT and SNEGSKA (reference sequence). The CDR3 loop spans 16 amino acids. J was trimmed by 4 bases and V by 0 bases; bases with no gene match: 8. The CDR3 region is CSAREAAGGPPDTQYF. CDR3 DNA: TGCAGTGCTAGAGAGGCGGCGGGAGGGCCGCCAGATACGCAGTATTTT.

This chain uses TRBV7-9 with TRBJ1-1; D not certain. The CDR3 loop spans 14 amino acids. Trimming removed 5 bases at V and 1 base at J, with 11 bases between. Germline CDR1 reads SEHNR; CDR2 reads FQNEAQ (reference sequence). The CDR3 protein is CASSPLMGNTEAFF. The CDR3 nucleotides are TGTGCCAGCAGCCCGCTGATGGGGAACACTGAAGCTTTCTTT. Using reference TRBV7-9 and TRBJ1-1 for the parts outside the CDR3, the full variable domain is DTGVSQNPRHKITKRGQNVTFRCDPISEHNRLYWYRQTLGQGPEFLTYFQNEAQLEKSRLLSDRFSAERPKGSFSTLEIQRTEQGDSAMYLCASSPLMGNTEAFFGQGTRLTVV.

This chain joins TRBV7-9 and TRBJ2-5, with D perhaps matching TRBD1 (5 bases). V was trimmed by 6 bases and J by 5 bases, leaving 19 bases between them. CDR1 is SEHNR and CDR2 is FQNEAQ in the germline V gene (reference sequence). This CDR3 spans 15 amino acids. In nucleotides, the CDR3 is TGTGCCAGCAGACGTGTCTTATCAGGGCGGGAGACCCAGTACTTC. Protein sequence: CASRRVLSGRETQYF. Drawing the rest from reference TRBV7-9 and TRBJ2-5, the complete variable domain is DTGVSQNPRHKITKRGQNVTFRCDPISEHNRLYWYRQTLGQGPEFLTYFQNEAQLEKSRLLSDRFSAERPKGSFSTLEIQRTEQGDSAMYLCASRRVLSGRETQYFGPGTRLLVL.

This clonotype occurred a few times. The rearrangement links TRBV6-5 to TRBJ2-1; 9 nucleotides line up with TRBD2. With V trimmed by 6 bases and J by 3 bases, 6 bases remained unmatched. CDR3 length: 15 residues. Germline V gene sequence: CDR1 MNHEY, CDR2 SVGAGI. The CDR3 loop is CASSPLAGNYNEQFF. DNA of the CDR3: TGTGCCAGCAGCCCTCTAGCGGGAAACTACAATGAGCAGTTCTTC.

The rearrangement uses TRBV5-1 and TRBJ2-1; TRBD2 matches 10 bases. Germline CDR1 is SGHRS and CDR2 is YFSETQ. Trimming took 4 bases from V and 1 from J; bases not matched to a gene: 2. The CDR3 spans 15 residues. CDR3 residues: CASSPAGGSYNEQFF. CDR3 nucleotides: TGCGCCAGCAGCCCAGCGGGAGGGTCCTACAATGAGCAGTTCTTC.

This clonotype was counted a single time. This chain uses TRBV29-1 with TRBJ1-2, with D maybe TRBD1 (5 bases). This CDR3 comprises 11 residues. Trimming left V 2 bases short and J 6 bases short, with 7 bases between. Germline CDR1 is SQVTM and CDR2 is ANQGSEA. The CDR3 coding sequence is TGCAGCGTTGAATTAGGGGATGGCTACACCTTC. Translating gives CSVELGDGYTF.